One sample yielded the 21 T cell receptor beta chains listed below, sequenced in a study of shared T cell receptors in the human thymus. Sequenced by immunoSEQ multiplex PCR; TCRdb stores in-frame clones only, minus some. The sample shows roughly 550,000 clones, around 78% of them seen only once. These data were also reused for a study on human thymus T cells.

Sequenced: thymocytes. The receptors shown here come from a boy under two years old with a congenital heart defect.

This sequence joins TRBV5-1 and TRBJ1-1; D ambiguous. Germline lookup yields CDR1 SGHRS and CDR2 YFSETQ. V was pared by 0 bases and J by 2 bases, with 8 bases between. The CDR3 contains 14 residues. CDR3 coding DNA: TGCGCCAGCAGCTTGGGCGCCTCCAACACTGAAGCTTTCTTT. Protein: CASSLGASNTEAFF.

This sequence joins TRBV11-3 and TRBJ2-5; 8 bases map to TRBD2. Trimming took 5 bases from V and 5 from J; bases not matched to a gene: 10. Germline CDR1 SGHNT, CDR2 YENEEA. The CDR3 sequence is 15 residues long. The DNA for the CDR3 is TGTGCCAGCAGCGCACCGCGGGAGGCCGGGGAGACCCAGTACTTC. As protein: CASSAPREAGETQYF.

This clone was seen a few times. The rearrangement uses TRBV27 and TRBJ1-3; the D gene is possibly TRBD1 (5 bases). Trimming removed 5 bases at V and 11 bases at J, with 19 bases between. Germline V CDR1 and CDR2: MNHEY, SMNVEV (reference sequence). This CDR3 has 14 amino acids. Here the CDR3 reads CASSDGQPKHAIYF. CDR3 nucleotides: TGTGCCAGCAGTGACGGACAACCGAAACACGCCATATATTTT.

This chain uses TRBV7-6 with TRBJ2-6, with 7 bases lining up with TRBD1. Germline trimming cut 5 bases from V and 1 base from J; bases unmatched to any gene: 11. From germline, CDR1 is SGHVS and CDR2 FNYEAQ. The CDR3 consists of 18 residues. CDR3 sequence reads: CASSVTGEGLSGANVLTF. The CDR3 DNA sequence: TGTGCCAGCAGCGTTACAGGGGAAGGACTTTCTGGGGCCAACGTCCTGACTTTC.

This chain connects TRBV20-1 to TRBJ2-1; D unclear. CDR3 size: 11 residues. V was pared by 5 bases and J by 7 bases, with 9 bases between. CDR1 is DFQATT and CDR2 is SNEGSKA in the germline V gene (reference sequence). The CDR3: CSALLRNEQFF. The CDR3 DNA sequence: TGCAGTGCTCTCCTACGGAATGAGCAGTTCTTC.

CDR3: CASSVDPQGGYEQYF. As DNA, the CDR3 is TGTGCCAGCAGCGTAGACCCTCAGGGTGGGTACGAGCAGTACTTC. This chain joins TRBV9 and TRBJ2-7, with a weak D call TRBD1 (5 bases). There are 15 residues in the CDR3. V lost 0 bases to trimming and J lost 4 bases, with 14 bases between them. Looked up from germline, CDR1 is SGDLS and CDR2 is YYNGEE. Full variable domain (missing parts from reference TRBV9 and TRBJ2-7): DSGVTQTPKHLITATGQRVTLRCSPRSGDLSVYWYQQSLDQGLQFLIQYYNGEERAKGNILERFSAQQFPDLHSELNLSSLELGDSALYFCASSVDPQGGYEQYFGPGTRLTVT.

The rearrangement uses TRBV5-4 and TRBJ2-1; the match to TRBD2 covers 12 bases. CDR3 length equals 19 residues. Germline V gene data show CDR1 as SGHNT and CDR2 as YYREEE (reference sequence). Trimming removed 4 bases from V and 0 bases from J; junction bases left unmatched: 11. CDR3 DNA sequence: TGTGCCAGCAGCCCCCGGGCTAGCGGGAGGGTACGCTCCTACAATGAGCAGTTCTTC. Translated: CASSPRASGRVRSYNEQFF. Full variable domain (outside the CDR3, taken from reference TRBV5-4 and TRBJ2-1): ETGVTQSPTHLIKTRGQQVTLRCSSQSGHNTVSWYQQALGQGPQFIFQYYREEENGRGNFPPRFSGLQFPNYSSELNVNALELDDSALYLCASSPRASGRVRSYNEQFFGPGTRLTVL.

V usage is TRBV15 and J usage is TRBJ2-3; possibly TRBD1 for D (6 bases). V was shortened by 1 base and J by 1 base, with 9 bases between the two germline ends. The V gene's germline CDR1 is LNHNV and CDR2 YYDKDF (reference sequence). CDR3 length equals 15 residues. DNA for the CDR3: TGTGCCACCAGCAGAGCACAGGGCGGCACAGATACGCAGTATTTT. The encoded protein is CATSRAQGGTDTQYF.

V usage is TRBV5-6 and J usage is TRBJ2-2; 7 bases agree with TRBD1. V dropped 2 bases and J dropped 6; count of bases not matched to a gene: 7. CDR3 length: 15 residues. The germline V gene has CDR1 SGHDT and CDR2 YYEEEE. The CDR3 DNA reads as TGTGCCAGCAGCTTCGCGCAGGGGGAGTCCGGGGAGCTGTTTTTT. Encoded protein: CASSFAQGESGELFF.

The chain is built from TRBV27 and TRBJ2-7, with TRBD1 matching over 11 bases. J gave up 3 bases and V 5 bases, and 6 bases lay outside the gene matches. From germline, CDR1 is MNHEY and CDR2 SMNVEV (reference sequence). The CDR3 totals 15 residues. The CDR3: CASSLTGTGGYEQYF. The DNA for the CDR3 is TGTGCCAGCAGTCTAACCGGGACAGGGGGCTACGAGCAGTACTTC.

The table lists this clone with a few counts. The chain is built from TRBV27 and TRBJ1-1; 7 nucleotides match TRBD1. In germline, CDR1 is MNHEY, CDR2 SMNVEV (reference sequence). J gave up 1 base and V 5 bases, and 19 bases lay outside the gene matches. The CDR3 contains 19 residues. CDR3 sequence (DNA): TGTGCCAGCAGTGAGGCGTCTTGGACCGACAGGGTCTCGAACACTGAAGCTTTCTTT. As protein: CASSEASWTDRVSNTEAFF.

The chain couples TRBV29-1 to TRBJ2-7; 8 bases match TRBD1. CDR1 and CDR2 (germline): SQVTM, ANQGSEA. Trimming cost V 0 bases and J 2 bases; bases outside gene matches: 9. The CDR3 covers 16 residues. DNA for the CDR3: TGCAGCGTTGAAGAGGGCGGCAGGGGGCTTCCCTACGAGCAGTACTTC. Amino acid sequence: CSVEEGGRGLPYEQYF.

The CDR3 nucleotides are TGCAGCGTTGGGAGGGGACAGCAAGAGACCCAGTACTTC. Translating it yields CSVGRGQQETQYF. V usage is TRBV29-1 and J usage is TRBJ2-5; D is perhaps TRBD1 (7 bases). With 4 bases removed from V and 2 bases from J, the gap between germline ends came to 11 bases. Per germline, CDR1 SQVTM and CDR2 ANQGSEA. The CDR3 totals 13 residues.

This clone was recorded once. This chain connects TRBV2 to TRBJ2-4, with 15 nucleotides matching TRBD2. CDR1 is SNHLY and CDR2 is FYNNEI in the germline V gene. This CDR3 is built from 20 residues. With V trimmed by 6 bases and J by 0 bases, 12 bases remained unmatched. The CDR3 region has the DNA TGTGCCAGCAGCCTGGGACTAGCGGGAGGAGGCCCTCCAGCCAAAAACATTCAGTACTTC. This sequence encodes CASSLGLAGGGPPAKNIQYF.

This chain joins TRBV7-4 and TRBJ2-7, with 13 bases fitting TRBD2. Germline V gene lookup returns CDR1 SGHVT and CDR2 SQSDAQ. This CDR3 comprises 18 residues. After removal of 5 bases from V and 6 bases from J, the junction contained 16 bases not matched to a gene. The CDR3 sequence is CASSPWGPGLAGSGEQYF. The CDR3 DNA is TGTGCCAGCAGCCCCTGGGGTCCGGGACTAGCGGGAAGTGGCGAGCAGTACTTC. Supplemented by reference TRBV7-4 and TRBJ2-7, the full variable domain reads GAGVSQSPRYKVAKRGRDVALRCDSISGHVTLYWYRQTLGQGSEVLTYSQSDAQRDKSGRPSGRFSAERPERSVSTLKIQRTEQGDSAVYLCASSPWGPGLAGSGEQYFGPGTRLTVT.

This clone was picked up one time. The J gene is TRBJ1-5, the V gene TRBV4-3; D is unresolved. The CDR3 contains 17 residues. Germline V CDR1 and CDR2: LGHNA, YSLEER. Between the trimmed V and J ends, which lost 0 bases and 1 base, there was a span of 13 bases. CDR3 protein: CASSQDRGTKSNQPQHF. Here the CDR3 DNA reads TGCGCCAGCAGCCAAGATCGGGGAACGAAGAGCAATCAGCCCCAGCATTTT.

The genes are TRBV4-2 and TRBJ2-3; a possible D gene is TRBD2 (5 bases). The ends were cut back, 1 base at V and 6 bases at J, with 11 bases in the middle. Germline values: CDR1 LGHNA, CDR2 YNFKEQ. This CDR3 contains 14 residues. DNA of the CDR3: TGTGCCAGCAGCCAAGGGCGGGTGGGGGATACGCAGTATTTT. Its protein product is CASSQGRVGDTQYF.

The table lists this clone with a few counts. V and J are TRBV18 and TRBJ2-5; the D gene is possibly TRBD2 (5 bases). The CDR3 totals 15 residues. Germline CDR1 reads KGHSH; CDR2 reads LQKENI. V lost 2 bases, J lost 0 bases, and 10 bases lay in between. CDR3 nucleotide sequence: TGTGCCAGCTCACCAAGGCCAGCGGACCAAGAGACCCAGTACTTC. Its translation: CASSPRPADQETQYF.

The chain links TRBV19 to TRBJ2-7, with TRBD2 matching over 10 bases. V dropped 5 bases and J dropped 0; count of bases not matched to a gene: 10. Per germline, CDR1 LNHDA and CDR2 SQIVND (reference sequence). The length of the CDR3 is 17 residues. The CDR3 here is CASSPAGGPSNSYEQYF. CDR3 bases: TGTGCCAGTAGTCCAGCGGGAGGGCCCTCCAACTCCTACGAGCAGTACTTC.

The J gene is TRBJ2-5, the V gene TRBV28; no firm D call. V was cut by 3 bases and J by 3 bases, with 14 bases left in between. CDR1 MDHEN and CDR2 SYDVKM come from the germline V gene. The CDR3 consists of 15 residues. The CDR3 bases are TGTGCCAGCAGTTTTAACCAGCGCAGAAAAGAGACCCAGTACTTC. Translation gives CASSFNQRRKETQYF.

CDR3 sequence reads: CASKEGALDEQYF. Written as DNA, the CDR3 is TGTGCCAGTAAGGAGGGGGCCCTTGACGAGCAGTACTTC. The V call is TRBV19, the J call TRBJ2-7; maybe TRBD1 (7 bases). CDR3 length: 13 residues. V was pared by 7 bases and J by 5 bases, with 15 bases between. CDR1 LNHDA and CDR2 SQIVND come from the germline V gene (reference sequence).